Listed here are 5 T cell receptor beta chains from one sample, sequenced in a study of vaccination and CD4 T cells after COVID-19. The antigens of these receptors remain unknown. Oncomine TCR Beta short-read sequencing was applied to DNA from cultured CD4+ T cells. TCRdb reprocessed the PCR reads with MiXCR, giving one entry per CDR3 protein. This table holds approximately 8,000 distinct CDR3 sequences, about half found once. The treatment was: roughly 10-day PBMC culture with coronavirus spike peptide pools or control peptides (ViraFEST assay). The unexposed donor gave CD4+ T cells before the COVID-19 pandemic (2011-2018). Input material: CD4+ T cells from blood, cultured in vitro. The receptor source for this set is a human donor in good health.

This clonotype has just a few counts. The chain combines TRBV6-2 or TRBV6-3 with TRBJ1-5, with TRBD1 identical over 9 bases. The germline V gene encodes CDR1 MNHEY and CDR2 SVGEGT. This CDR3 has 16 amino acids. V shed 2 bases and J 3 bases; nucleotides not matched to a gene: 5. The CDR3 reads CASSYRDRVINQPQHF. Written as DNA, the CDR3 is TGTGCCAGCAGTTACCGGGACAGGGTTATCAATCAGCCCCAGCATTTT.

The chain joins TRBV21-1 to TRBJ1-5; the table's D call TRBD1 went unverified against the DNA. TRBV21-1 is assigned pseudogene status. The CDR3 extends over 15 amino acids. Written as DNA, the CDR3 is TGTGGCAGCACCCTGAAGACAGGGAGAAGTCAGCCCCAGCATTTT. Its translation: CGSTLKTGRSQPQHF.

This chain connects TRBV6-5 to TRBJ1-6; 10 bases are a match to TRBD1. V was clipped by 3 bases and J by 9 bases; unmatched bases: 8. The germline gives CDR1 MNHEY, CDR2 SVGAGI. The CDR3 runs to 16 residues. CDR3 protein: CASSYSGGQGGSPLHF. In DNA, the CDR3 is TGTGCCAGCAGTTATTCGGGTGGACAGGGGGGTTCACCCCTCCACTTT.

This clonotype was found a few times. This chain links TRBV25-1 with TRBJ2-3; D unclear. Germline V gives CDR1 MGHDK, CDR2 SYGVNS. There are 13 residues in the CDR3. V was trimmed by 6 bases and J by 4 bases, leaving 11 bases between them. For the CDR3, the DNA is TGTGCCAGCAGCCAATCAGCACCAGATACGCAGTATTTT. Translated: CASSQSAPDTQYF.

This clonotype was recorded a few times. This rearrangement joins TRBV2 to TRBJ1-6, with unresolved D. CDR1 and CDR2 (germline): SNHLY, FYNNEI. This CDR3 has 13 residues. V was clipped by 7 bases and J by 7 bases, with 11 bases between them. The CDR3 DNA sequence: TGTGCCAGCATTAGGGATAGGAATTCACCCCTCCACTTT. It specifies CASIRDRNSPLHF.